Sequencing of this TCR beta chain was carried out in a study of cytomegalovirus exposure and HLA in healthy donors. Germline V gives CDR1 MGHRA, CDR2 YSYEKL. V lost 0 bases and J lost 6; bases outside the gene matches: 7. The CDR3 is made up of 15 amino acids. The PCR made use of 60 Vbeta and 13 Jbeta primers. Generated by immunoSEQ multiplex PCR, the TCRdb table keeps only in-frame clones and is missing some. The sample has about 150,000 clones, around 78% seen once. V gene TRBV4-1 combines with J gene TRBJ2-7, with 8 positions matching TRBD2. This clonotype originated in a woman in her thirties or forties in good health and CMV-seronegative. Sequencing was performed on PBMCs. The CDR3 is CASSQDRGGAGEQYF. The CDR3 DNA sequence: TGCGCCAGCAGCCAAGATCGGGGGGGGGCGGGCGAGCAGTACTTC.